Sequencing of this T cell receptor beta chain was carried out in a study of blood T cell repertoires in COVID-19. Study context: Collection of acute and convalescent COVID-19 samples took place in the United States, Italy and Spain.

Per the germline V gene, CDR1 is MNHNY and CDR2 is SVGAGI (reference sequence). The CDR3 spans 14 residues. V shed 10 bases and J 6 bases; nucleotides not matched to a gene: 14. Repertoires were generated with immunoSEQ multiplex PCR, while TCRdb's copy carries only in-frame clones and drops some. The sample contains 65,000 to 80,000 clones, roughly nine tenths of which appear only once. Material for sequencing was peripheral blood. This sequence was found in a man older than 75 in a cohort sampled during active COVID-19. The chain employs TRBV6-6 and TRBJ2-7; 8 nucleotides agree with TRBD2. The CDR3 coding sequence is TGTGCCAACCCACCCGGGGGGGGATGGCCCGAGCAGTACTTC. As protein: CANPPGGGWPEQYF.